This T cell receptor (beta chain) was identified in a study of blood T cell repertoires in COVID-19. As handled by the study authors: Reference gene primer amplification gave estimated nucleated cell counts. The method was immunoSEQ multiplex PCR; TCRdb's version includes in-frame clones alone and lacks a portion of them. V and J calls and clone size are given by that table; D and trimming were obtained from the DNA. The data contain around 340,000 clones, roughly 90% of them seen just once; the ten biggest clones take up 0.95% to 1.1%. From germline, CDR1 is SQVTM and CDR2 ANQGSEA. The CDR3 consists of 17 residues. V was cut by 0 bases and J by 0 bases, with 17 bases left in between.

Material: PBMCs or T cells enriched from blood (not recorded which). The genes are TRBV29-1 and TRBJ1-2; maybe TRBD1 (5 bases). The receptor comes from a young woman who had been exposed to COVID-19. The CDR3 DNA follows: TGCAGCGTTGAAGATCCAGGGTTTGGGTTCTCTAACTATGGCTACACCTTC. This sequence encodes CSVEDPGFGFSNYGYTF.